A single T cell receptor beta chain is shown here with its context. The antigen is not known. The data were taken from a study of identifying expanded T cells in peripheral blood. Findings and caveats of the study: Across healthy donors, higher total template counts meant significantly greater roughly two-week count variance. Over two and four weeks, about 15 and 19 clones changed, versus approximately 1.1 between replicates.

CDR3 length equals 16 residues. Per germline, CDR1 MNHNY and CDR2 SVGAGI (reference sequence). V was shortened by 8 bases and J by 1 base, with 18 bases between the two germline ends. Only in-frame clones appear in the TCRdb table, and some are missing; sequencing was by immunoSEQ multiplex PCR. The table records 85,000 to 100,000 clones, about nine tenths of them present only once. Sequencing was performed on blood. V and J are TRBV6-6 and TRBJ1-5, with D unclear. The receptor was isolated from a person aged 18-70 years in good health. The chain's CDR3 is CASGGESSDSNQPQHF. Here the CDR3 DNA reads TGTGCCAGCGGTGGCGAATCGAGTGACAGCAATCAGCCCCAGCATTTT.